Listed below are T cell receptor beta chains from one sample, sequenced in a study of blood T cells in healthy people across ages. MiXCR, applied by TCRdb to the 5' RACE reads, yields one record per CDR3 protein. This table holds about 970,000 distinct CDR3 sequences, 51% found once. Sequencing used blood. All receptors derive from a woman aged 60 to 75 in good health. CDR3s leave out the opening cysteine and the closing phenylalanine or tryptophan. Rows give clone size only sometimes, using once, few, many, or a class for an expanded clone.

V: TRBV27
size: once
J: TRBJ2-1
CDR3: ASSLLENYNEQF

V: TRBV6-1
size: NA
J: TRBJ2-5
CDR3: ASSGSQGIQETQY

V: TRBV6-2/TRBV6-3
size: NA
J: TRBJ2-1
CDR3: ASSYGRAEQF

V: TRBV20-1
size: few
J: TRBJ1-2
CDR3: SARAPINYGYT

V: TRBV5-1
size: NA
J: TRBJ2-1
CDR3: ASSLALSGPRYNEQF

V: TRBV2
size: NA
J: TRBJ1-5
CDR3: ASRIRTGRVDQPQH

V: TRBV4-1
size: few
J: TRBJ1-5
CDR3: ASSQVNQPQH

V: TRBV7-2
size: NA
J: TRBJ2-6
CDR3: ASSLSPVAANVLT

V: TRBV10-3
size: few
J: TRBJ2-5
CDR3: AISQAANQETQY

V: TRBV28
size: NA
J: TRBJ2-3
CDR3: ASRLGGVNTQY

V: TRBV7-2
size: NA
J: NA
CDR3: ASSLVWSAEQY

V: TRBV23-1
size: NA
J: TRBJ2-3
CDR3: ASSQSNRTDTQY

V: TRBV28
size: NA
J: TRBJ1-5
CDR3: ASSFHQGAISNQPQH

V: TRBV9
size: NA
J: TRBJ2-3
CDR3: ASSKDSGRTSTDTQY

V: TRBV10-3
size: NA
J: TRBJ1-1
CDR3: AIRGTGGNTEAF

V: TRBV7-8
size: NA
J: NA
CDR3: ASSRGTALETQY

V: TRBV6-6
size: NA
J: TRBJ1-4
CDR3: ASSSRTDLNEKLF

V: TRBV4-1
size: NA
J: TRBJ2-7
CDR3: ASSPRDRGTYEQY

V: TRBV28
size: NA
J: TRBJ2-7
CDR3: ASTDSGPFFYEQY

V: TRBV14
size: NA
J: TRBJ2-1
CDR3: ASSLDLINNEQF

V: TRBV5-1
size: few
J: TRBJ2-5
CDR3: ASSSGEIVETQY

V: TRBV12-3/TRBV12-4
size: NA
J: TRBJ2-1
CDR3: ASSFWDRSEQF

V: TRBV14
size: once
J: TRBJ2-6
CDR3: ASSQVPRVQPSGANVLT

V: TRBV4-1
size: NA
J: TRBJ2-7
CDR3: ASSQFGTGETYEQY

V: TRBV4-1
size: few
J: TRBJ2-3
CDR3: ASSRLKGDTQY

V: TRBV20-1
size: NA
J: TRBJ2-5
CDR3: SAHGVQETQY

V: TRBV20-1
size: NA
J: TRBJ2-3
CDR3: SGQTGDTQY

V: TRBV7-9
size: NA
J: TRBJ1-2
CDR3: ASSPSWGDGYT

V: TRBV14
size: few
J: TRBJ2-7
CDR3: ASSQVGAGGTQY

V: TRBV7-6
size: few
J: TRBJ2-7
CDR3: ASSLEGRTGEQY

V: TRBV20-1
size: NA
J: TRBJ1-2
CDR3: SARDPARAGGYT

V: TRBV12-3/TRBV12-4
size: once
J: TRBJ2-1
CDR3: ASSLVQAYNEQF

V: TRBV29-1
size: NA
J: TRBJ1-1
CDR3: SVRVSVMNTEAF

V: TRBV20-1
size: NA
J: TRBJ2-7
CDR3: SARDGASRINEQY

V: TRBV7-9
size: few
J: TRBJ2-7
CDR3: ASSSSASYEQY

V: TRBV21-1
size: many
J: TRBJ2-7
CDR3: ASRDSRGSYEQY

V: TRBV28
size: few
J: TRBJ2-4
CDR3: ASSLGGARIQY

V: TRBV29-1
size: NA
J: TRBJ2-1
CDR3: SVKKKRTGSEQF

V: TRBV6-2/TRBV6-3
size: NA
J: TRBJ2-3
CDR3: AGIQGYNTDTQY

V: TRBV3-1
size: few
J: TRBJ2-7
CDR3: ASSSGVGTYEQY

V: TRBV9
size: NA
J: TRBJ2-5
CDR3: ASSPLGQLQETQY